This T cell receptor (beta chain) was sequenced during a study of early T cells in non-severe SARS-CoV-2 infection. In the study overall: Sequenced bulk RNA came from whole blood that was unsorted, and chains were unpaired.

The study's findings and limits: Missing private and CD4 specificities, VDJdb matching favored anti-spike CD8 responses.

Unique molecular identifiers were attached to individual cDNA molecules. TCRdb re-called the 5' RACE reads through MiXCR, storing one row per CDR3 protein. This sample has 80,000 to 100,000 distinct CDR3 sequences, with 14% found just once. V was cut by 3 bases and J by 5 bases, with 8 bases left in between. Germline lookup yields CDR1 MDHEN and CDR2 SYDVKM. This CDR3 is 12 amino acids long. With regard to this clonotype: What it binds is not known.

What was sequenced was whole blood. This receptor was obtained from an adult who was a healthcare worker with PCR-confirmed SARS-CoV-2 infection or an uninfected control (not recorded which). The rearrangement uses TRBV28 and TRBJ2-7, with D unresolved. The CDR3 here is CASSFQEHEQYF. DNA for the CDR3: TGTGCCAGCAGTTTCCAGGAGCACGAGCAGTACTTC.